The T cell receptor (beta chain) under discussion was sequenced for a study of blood T cell repertoires in COVID-19. The protocol was immunoSEQ multiplex PCR, while the TCRdb copy is restricted to in-frame clones and leaves out a portion. The sample records about 230,000 clones, more than 80% being singletons. CDR1 is SQVTM and CDR2 is ANQGSEA in the germline V gene. With 5 bases removed from V and 8 bases from J, the gap between germline ends came to 12 bases. CDR3 length: 12 residues. The rearrangement uses TRBV29-1 and TRBJ1-4; D unresolved. Sequencing input: peripheral blood. This TCR was recovered from a man aged 25-45 years with COVID-19, enrolled during active disease. CDR3 coding DNA: TGCAGCGTTCGCTGGGGAGGGGAAAAACTGTTTTTT. Protein product: CSVRWGGEKLFF.